Listed here are 10 T cell receptor beta chains from one sample, sequenced in a study of OX40 agonist ivuxolimab in advanced cancers. Assay: immunoSEQ multiplex PCR; the TCRdb copy retains only in-frame clones and omits some. The sample shows 90,000 to 120,000 clones, 80% to 95% of them seen only once. This specimen was CD4+ or CD8+ T cells sorted from blood, taken in a trial of the OX40 agonist ivuxolimab. The receptors were sampled from an adult with an advanced solid tumor such as melanoma, head and neck, liver or kidney cancer.

The chain joins TRBV5-1 to TRBJ2-5; D is possibly TRBD1 (5 bases). Deletions cut 2 bases from V and 3 bases from J, with 11 bases between. The CDR3 totals 14 residues. Germline V lookup: CDR1 SGHRS, CDR2 YFSETQ. The chain's CDR3 is CASSFGSGKETQYF. The DNA of the CDR3 is TGCGCCAGCAGCTTCGGGTCAGGGAAAGAGACCCAGTACTTC.

The chain combines TRBV4-3 with TRBJ2-7; 10 positions match TRBD1. CDR3 length: 17 amino acids. J was trimmed by 2 bases and V by 0 bases; bases with no gene match: 7. The germline V gene encodes CDR1 LGHNA and CDR2 YSLEER. The CDR3 DNA is TGCGCCAGCAGCCAAGATCCCCCCGGGACAGGGGCCTACGAGCAGTACTTC. Translating gives CASSQDPPGTGAYEQYF.

This sequence joins TRBV28 and TRBJ1-2; 10 nucleotides match TRBD1. Germline CDR1 is MDHEN and CDR2 is SYDVKM. Trimming removed 3 bases from V and 3 bases from J; junction bases left unmatched: 10. CDR3 size: 17 residues. The CDR3 reads CASSLGGDRGIYYGYTF. The CDR3 DNA reads TGTGCCAGCAGTTTGGGAGGGGACAGGGGCATTTACTATGGCTACACCTTC.

V gene TRBV28 combines with J gene TRBJ2-2; the D is unclear. There are 16 residues in the CDR3. V lost 2 bases and J lost 5, with 15 bases in between. CDR1 is MDHEN and CDR2 is SYDVKM in the germline V gene. In DNA form, the CDR3 reads TGTGCCAGCAGTTTAGTGCCGAGGACCGCTACCGGGGAGCTGTTTTTT. Amino acids: CASSLVPRTATGELFF.

The chain couples TRBV19 to TRBJ2-7, with D possibly matching TRBD1 (5 bases). The CDR3 has 13 residues. Between the trimmed V and J ends, which lost 6 bases and 2 bases, there was a span of 11 bases. The germline V gene encodes CDR1 LNHDA and CDR2 SQIVND (reference sequence). The CDR3 loop reads CASSEGAPYEQYF. The CDR3 bases are TGTGCCAGTAGCGAAGGGGCACCCTACGAGCAGTACTTC.

The chain carries TRBV7-9 and TRBJ2-2; tentative D call: TRBD1 (6 bases). The germline V and J ends were trimmed by 6 bases and 1 base, with 15 bases remaining between them. The CDR3 is 16 amino acids. CDR1 is SEHNR, CDR2 FQNEAQ, per germline (reference sequence). Here the CDR3 reads CASRPSGTLNTGELFF. The CDR3 bases are TGTGCCAGCAGGCCCTCGGGGACATTGAACACCGGGGAGCTGTTTTTT.

This chain links TRBV11-2 with TRBJ2-7; 9 nucleotides line up with TRBD1. The V gene end was trimmed by 5 bases and the J gene end by 1 base; junction bases not matched to a gene: 6. The CDR3 spans 15 residues. Germline V lookup: CDR1 SGHAT, CDR2 FQNNGV. The DNA for the CDR3 is TGTGCCAGCAGCCAAGGTGGACAGGGGTCCTACGAGCAGTACTTC. Protein sequence: CASSQGGQGSYEQYF.

With respect to this clone: Other DNA sequences within the sample encode an identical CDR3. This chain connects TRBV9 to TRBJ2-1; D not resolved. The CDR3 contains 10 residues. CDR1 is SGDLS, CDR2 YYNGEE, per germline. V lost 5 bases and J 7 bases, leaving 4 bases between the germline ends. The CDR3 loop reads CASSGNEQFF. The DNA for the CDR3 is TGTGCCAGCAGTGGGAATGAGCAGTTCTTC.

Only one count was recorded for this clone. The chain uses TRBV4-2 and TRBJ1-1; D possibly corresponds to TRBD1 (5 bases). Germline loops: CDR1 LGHNA, CDR2 YNFKEQ. The CDR3 is made up of 14 amino acids. V was cut by 0 bases and J by 5 bases, with 10 bases left in between. CDR3 region: CASSQDAGGTEAFF. CDR3 nucleotide sequence: TGTGCCAGCAGCCAAGACGCGGGGGGGACTGAAGCTTTCTTT.

This sequence joins TRBV7-2 and TRBJ1-5, with no clear D. The V gene lost 0 bases and the J gene lost 1 base, with 4 bases spanning the gap. Germline CDR1 reads SGHTA; CDR2 reads FQGNSA. The CDR3 contains 14 residues. This CDR3 reads CASSLAYSNQPQHF. The CDR3 nucleotides are TGTGCCAGCAGCTTAGCTTACAGCAATCAGCCCCAGCATTTT.